This is a list of T cell receptor beta chains from one sample in a study of blood T cell repertoires in COVID-19. The method was immunoSEQ multiplex PCR; TCRdb's version includes in-frame clones alone and lacks a portion of them. Of approximately 300,000 clones listed, 70% to 90% are singletons. Sequenced: PBMCs or T cells enriched from blood (not recorded which). The receptors derive from a woman aged 25 to 39 who had recovered from COVID-19. CDR3s include the opening cysteine and the closing phenylalanine or tryptophan. A D gene is named only where the DNA matches it firmly. Size values are once, few and many counts, or a class for expanded clones, and some rows have none.

size	V	D	J	CDR3	DNA
once	TRBV5-1	TRBD1	TRBJ2-7	CASSRGTDAHYEQYF	TGCGCCAGCAGCCGAGGGACAGACGCGCATTACGAGCAGTACTTC
.	TRBV19	TRBD1	TRBJ1-1	CASSIHGQGTEAFF	TGTGCCAGTAGTATCCACGGACAGGGCACTGAAGCTTTCTTT
.	TRBV28	.	TRBJ1-6	CASSLSGEGNNSPLHF	TGTGCCAGCAGTTTATCGGGCGAGGGCAATAATTCACCCCTCCACTTT
.	TRBV7-9	TRBD1	TRBJ2-6	CATRGQGDSGANVLTF	TGTGCCACCCGGGGACAGGGAGACTCTGGGGCCAACGTCCTGACTTTC
.	TRBV30	.	TRBJ2-6	CAWNRISSSGANVLTF	TGTGCCTGGAACAGGATTTCTTCCTCTGGGGCCAACGTCCTGACTTTC
medium-sized	TRBV28	TRBD1	TRBJ2-5	CASSYPTGKLEETQYF	TGTGCCAGCAGTTACCCGACAGGGAAGTTAGAGGAGACCCAGTACTTC
.	TRBV9	.	TRBJ2-4	CASSASPAKNIQYF	TGTGCCAGCAGCGCCTCCCCCGCCAAAAACATTCAGTACTTC
few	TRBV7-9	.	TRBJ1-4	CASSLVARGEKLFF	TGTGCCAGCAGCTTAGTTGCTAGAGGTGAAAAACTGTTTTTT
.	TRBV7-8	TRBD2	TRBJ2-3	CASSLAGRPTDTQYF	TGTGCCAGCAGCTTAGCCGGGAGGCCCACAGATACGCAGTATTTT
.	TRBV9	TRBD2	TRBJ2-2	CASSVVTGGQGGELFF	TGTGCCAGCAGCGTAGTCACGGGAGGGCAAGGCGGGGAGCTGTTTTTT
.	TRBV30	.	TRBJ2-3	CAWSYSIIVADTQYF	TGTGCCTGGAGTTATTCAATAATAGTTGCAGATACGCAGTATTTT
once	TRBV14	TRBD1	TRBJ1-6	CASSETGDSPLHF	TGTGCCAGCAGCGAGACAGGGGATTCACCCCTCCACTTT
.	TRBV27	.	TRBJ2-7	CASSPLAPEGSYEQYF	TGTGCCAGCAGTCCCCTAGCACCCGAGGGCTCCTACGAGCAGTACTTC
.	TRBV6-5	.	TRBJ1-5	CASLVSYSNQPQHF	TGTGCCTCCCTCGTGAGTTATAGCAATCAGCCCCAGCATTTT
once	TRBV7-9	.	TRBJ2-7	CASSFGGRDYEQYF	TGTGCCAGCAGCTTCGGGGGGCGCGACTACGAGCAGTACTTC